These 11 T cell receptor beta chains were all obtained from the same sample, sequenced in a study of blood T cells in healthy people across ages. It was with a sample-barcoded 5' primer and a J-beta primer mix that a second PCR of roughly 6 to 12 cycles was run. TCRdb ran MiXCR on the 5' RACE reads and lists one entry per CDR3 protein. Of 1.5 million to 2 million distinct CDR3 sequences listed, roughly 32% are singletons. Input material: blood. The source is a woman aged 30 to 39 in good health.

This chain connects TRBV6-5 to TRBJ2-7, with D hard to call. Germline lookup yields CDR1 MNHEY and CDR2 SVGAGI. This CDR3 is built from 15 residues. V was cut by 7 bases and J by 0 bases, with 16 bases left in between. CDR3 protein: CASTPTRRGSYEQYF. The CDR3, as DNA: TGTGCCAGCACCCCGACCCGAAGAGGCTCCTACGAGCAGTACTTC.

Note on this clonotype: An end of the junction differs from the germline gene, which may be a read error. This chain joins TRBV18 and TRBJ2-7, with 8 positions matching TRBD2. Looked up from germline, CDR1 is KGHSH and CDR2 is LQKENI. CDR3 size: 15 residues. CDR3 nucleotide sequence: TGTGCCGGCTCACCATCATCACTAGCGGAATACGAGCAGTACTTC. Translated, it gives CAGSPSSLAEYEQYF.

This chain links TRBV5-5 with TRBJ2-5; D might be TRBD1 (5 bases). CDR1 SGHKS and CDR2 YYEKEE come from the germline V gene (reference sequence). The CDR3 contains 15 residues. The germline V and J ends were trimmed by 0 bases and 7 bases, with 16 bases remaining between them. The CDR3 loop reads CASSLGRGESATQYF. The DNA for the CDR3 is TGTGCCAGCAGCTTGGGTAGGGGTGAGTCGGCGACCCAGTACTTC.

This chain links TRBV20-1 with TRBJ2-1, with 9 bases lining up with TRBD1. The CDR3 contains 15 residues. Germline loops: CDR1 DFQATT, CDR2 SNEGSKA (reference sequence). The ends lost 0 bases at V and 4 bases at J; junction bases unmatched: 4. DNA of the CDR3: TGCAGTGCTAGAGATCGTGGACAGGGGTACAATGAGCAGTTCTTC. Translating gives CSARDRGQGYNEQFF.

This clonotype was counted between two and nine times. The gene calls are TRBV28 and TRBJ2-5, with 9 bases fitting TRBD1. The end of the DNA is better explained by TRBJ2-7, so the J call may be wrong. Germline CDR1 MDHEN, CDR2 SYDVKM. The CDR3 runs 14 residues. CDR3 in amino acids: CASSQTGTGLEQYF. Written as DNA, the CDR3 is TGTGCCAGCAGTCAAACCGGGACAGGGCTCGAGCAGTACTTC.

Note on this clonotype: Relative to the germline gene, one junction end is altered; a read error may explain this. The genes are TRBV12-5 and TRBJ2-1; 8 nucleotides line up with TRBD2. This CDR3 has 16 residues. Germline V gene data show CDR1 as LGHNT and CDR2 as FRNRAP. The CDR3 DNA reads as TGTGCTAGTGGTTCGGGAGGGGGGGGCTCCCACAATGAGCAGTTCTTC. Amino acids: CASGSGGGGSHNEQFF. Supplemented by reference TRBV12-5 and TRBJ2-1, the full variable domain reads DARVTQTPRHKVTEMGQEVTMRCQPILGHNTVFWYRQTMMQGLELLAYFRNRAPLDDSGMPKDRFSAEMPDATLATLKIQPSEPRDSAVYFCASGSGGGGSHNEQFFGPGTRLTVL.

Only a few counts were recorded for this clonotype. The genes are TRBV7-9 and TRBJ2-5, with 13 bases identical to TRBD2. CDR3 length: 20 amino acids. Trimming removed 4 bases from V and 6 bases from J; junction bases left unmatched: 20. Germline lookup yields CDR1 SEHNR and CDR2 FQNEAQ (reference sequence). CDR3 region: CASSSLGTSGARGGGKTQYF. The CDR3 nucleotides are TGTGCCAGCAGCTCCCTGGGGACTAGCGGGGCTCGCGGCGGTGGAAAGACCCAGTACTTC.

The V call is TRBV20-1, the J call TRBJ2-3, with D hard to call. CDR3 length equals 17 residues. Germline V gene data show CDR1 as DFQATT and CDR2 as SNEGSKA (reference sequence). The DNA of the CDR3 is TGCAGCCAGGCCCCTCAAGTGCTAGGAGTCGTGCCAGATACGCAGTATTTT. It is translated as CSQAPQVLGVVPDTQYF.

The table lists this clonotype with a few counts. The chain is built from TRBV5-1 and TRBJ2-1; TRBD2 is a possible D gene (6 bases). CDR1 and CDR2 (germline): SGHRS, YFSETQ. This CDR3 comprises 16 residues. Trimming took off 0 bases at V and 6 bases at J, with 16 bases between the two ends. The CDR3 nucleotides are TGCGCCAGCAGCTTGGCTCAGCGGGCCAGCCCCAATGAGCAGTTCTTC. Translating gives CASSLAQRASPNEQFF.

The rearrangement uses TRBV4-1 and TRBJ1-1; D not resolved. The CDR3 loop spans 15 amino acids. Germline V gives CDR1 MGHRA, CDR2 YSYEKL. V lost 0 bases and J lost 6, with 14 bases in between. The CDR3 region has the DNA TGCGCCAGCAGCCAAGAATTACTTGGGCAGTCTGAAGCTTTCTTT. Translated, it gives CASSQELLGQSEAFF.

The V call is TRBV18, the J call TRBJ2-1; TRBD2 agrees at 13 bases. The CDR3 length is 16 residues. The V and J ends lost 2 bases and 9 bases, in that order; junction bases with no gene match: 7. Looked up from germline, CDR1 is KGHSH and CDR2 is LQKENI. In nucleotides, the CDR3 is TGTGCCAGCTCACCAAGGACTAGCGGGGGTGGGAGTGAGCAGTTCTTC. Translation: CASSPRTSGGGSEQFF.